Listed here are 10 T cell receptor beta chains from one sample, sequenced in a study of T-cell reconstitution after alpha-beta-depleted transplantation in children. A library of TCRbeta sequences, prepared with unique molecular identifiers, was generated. TCRdb fed the PCR reads into MiXCR, producing one record per CDR3 protein. The sample contains roughly 100,000 distinct CDR3 sequences, approximately 9.2% of which appear only once. Here the sequenced sample was PBMCs from the stem cell graft donor, taken from the stem cell graft. These receptors were obtained from a human donor who donated a stem cell graft to a child with congenital amegakaryocytic thrombocytopenia.

This clonotype was detected ten times or more. V usage is TRBV24-1 and J usage is TRBJ2-3; D remains ambiguous. Trimming took off 7 bases at V and 7 bases at J, with 5 bases between the two ends. The CDR3 totals 10 residues. CDR1 KGHDR and CDR2 SFDVKD come from the germline V gene. CDR3 loop: CATRVHTQYF. The CDR3 nucleotides are TGTGCCACCAGGGTCCATACGCAGTATTTT.

This clonotype was recorded many times. The chain links TRBV12-3 or TRBV12-4 to TRBJ2-2, with D maybe TRBD1 (6 bases). The CDR3 totals 17 residues. V dropped 4 bases and J dropped 0 bases, with 15 bases sitting between them. This CDR3 reads CASSSTGKPTNTGELFF. The CDR3 region has the DNA TGTGCCAGCAGTTCTACAGGGAAACCAACGAACACCGGGGAGCTGTTTTTT.

There are many counts of this clonotype. This chain connects TRBV6-1 to TRBJ1-5; D is unclear. Deletions cut 11 bases from V and 3 bases from J, with 23 bases between. The CDR3 runs 16 residues. Per the germline V gene, CDR1 is MNHNS and CDR2 is SASEGT. CDR3 protein: CASKPQETGFNQPQHF. CDR3 DNA sequence: TGTGCCTCAAAACCGCAGGAGACCGGGTTCAATCAGCCCCAGCATTTT.

This clonotype came up many times. The chain uses TRBV4-2 and TRBJ2-1, with 13 bases aligning to TRBD2. Trimming removed 10 bases from V and 7 bases from J; junction bases left unmatched: 7. The CDR3 runs 14 residues. Germline CDR1 reads LGHNA; CDR2 reads YNFKEQ. CDR3 coding DNA: TGTGCCACCTCCCCGGGACTAGCGGGGAATGAGCAGTTCTTC. It encodes CATSPGLAGNEQFF.

This clonotype was counted at least ten times. DNA for the CDR3: TGCGCCAGCAGCTTGGCTGGACAGGGGAACACTGAAGCTTTCTTT. Its translation: CASSLAGQGNTEAFF. The V call is TRBV5-1, the J call TRBJ1-1; 8 bases are a match to TRBD1. Unmatched junction bases numbered 2, after V lost 0 bases and J lost 1 base. From germline, CDR1 is SGHRS and CDR2 YFSETQ. The CDR3 spans 15 residues.

This clonotype has ten or more counts. The chain links TRBV24-1 to TRBJ2-3; a weak D match, TRBD2 (5 bases). CDR1 is KGHDR, CDR2 SFDVKD, per germline. There are 17 residues in the CDR3. V shed 0 bases and J shed 3 bases, with 15 bases lying between them. The DNA of the CDR3 is TGTGCCACCAGTGATTTGGGCGGAAACTCGGGGACAGATACGCAGTATTTT. This translates into CATSDLGGNSGTDTQYF.

This clonotype was observed many times. The chain is built from TRBV18 and TRBJ2-5; D not certain. Trimming removed 2 bases from V and 4 bases from J, with 8 bases in between. The CDR3 contains 13 residues. CDR1 and CDR2 from the germline V gene are KGHSH and LQKENI. This CDR3 reads CASSPRHTETQYF. The CDR3 coding sequence is TGTGCCAGCTCACCAAGGCATACAGAGACCCAGTACTTC.

This clonotype came up many times. V is TRBV27 and J is TRBJ2-1; 7 nucleotides match TRBD2. The V and J ends lost 3 bases and 7 bases, in that order; junction bases with no gene match: 9. In germline, CDR1 is MNHEY, CDR2 SMNVEV (reference sequence). The CDR3 totals 15 residues. CDR3 residues: CASSFGGGINNEQFF. The CDR3 nucleotides read TGTGCCAGCAGTTTTGGGGGGGGGATTAATAATGAGCAGTTCTTC.

In its sample, this clonotype is medium-sized. The chain recombines TRBV12-3 or TRBV12-4 with TRBJ2-1; D not certain. The CDR3 has 12 residues. V was pared by 5 bases and J by 6 bases, with 8 bases between. The CDR3 here is CASSPSPNEQFF. The CDR3 region has the DNA TGTGCCAGCAGTCCTTCCCCCAATGAGCAGTTCTTC.

V usage is TRBV2 and J usage is TRBJ2-3; TRBD2 agrees at 10 bases. The V and J ends lost 8 bases and 0 bases, in that order; junction bases with no gene match: 5. Germline V CDR1 and CDR2: SNHLY, FYNNEI. This CDR3 contains 15 residues. The CDR3: CASLSSGGSTDTQYF. CDR3 DNA sequence: TGTGCCAGCTTGTCTAGCGGGGGCAGCACAGATACGCAGTATTTT.